The TCR beta chain under discussion was sequenced for a study of blood T cells in healthy people across ages. Concerning this clonotype: Its specificity is not known.

Using a J-beta primer mix together with a sample-barcoded 5' primer, a second PCR was run for about 6 to 11 cycles. Each of the cDNA molecules was tagged by a template-switch adaptor with 12 random nucleotides. TCRdb passed the 5' RACE reads through MiXCR, listing each CDR3 protein once. Of about 1.1 million distinct CDR3 sequences in the sample, 35% to 40% were seen once. General study points: TCR beta diversity per million T cells fell roughly linearly with age.

Material: blood. The clonotype comes from a man aged 18-30 years in good health.

The chain's CDR3 is CASSQDEGDFGNEQFF. As DNA, the CDR3 is TGTGCCAGCAGCCAAGATGAAGGAGACTTCGGAAATGAGCAGTTCTTC. This sequence joins TRBV4-2 and TRBJ2-1, with unresolved D. The CDR3 is made up of 16 amino acids. Germline-derived CDR1 and CDR2 are LGHNA and YNFKEQ. V was trimmed by 0 bases and J by 7 bases, leaving 16 bases between them.